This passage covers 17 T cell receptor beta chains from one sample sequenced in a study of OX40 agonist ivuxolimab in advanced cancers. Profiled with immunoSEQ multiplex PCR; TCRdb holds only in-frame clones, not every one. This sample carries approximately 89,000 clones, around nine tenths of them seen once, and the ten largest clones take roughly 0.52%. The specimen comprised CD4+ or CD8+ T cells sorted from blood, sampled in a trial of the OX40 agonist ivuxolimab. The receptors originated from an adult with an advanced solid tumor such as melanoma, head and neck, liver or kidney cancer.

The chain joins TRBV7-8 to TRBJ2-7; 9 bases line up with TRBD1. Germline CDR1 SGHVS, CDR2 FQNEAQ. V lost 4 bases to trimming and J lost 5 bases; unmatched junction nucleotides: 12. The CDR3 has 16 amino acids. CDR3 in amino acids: CASSSQWTGVLHEQYF. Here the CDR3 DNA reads TGTGCCAGCAGCTCCCAATGGACAGGGGTTCTCCACGAGCAGTACTTC.

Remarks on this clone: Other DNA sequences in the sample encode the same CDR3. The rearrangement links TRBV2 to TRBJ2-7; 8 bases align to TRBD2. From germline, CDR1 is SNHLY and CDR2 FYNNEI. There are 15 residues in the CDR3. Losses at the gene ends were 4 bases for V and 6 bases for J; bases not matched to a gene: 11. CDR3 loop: CASSVGPGGVGEQYF. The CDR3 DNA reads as TGTGCCAGCAGTGTGGGGCCGGGGGGGGTAGGCGAGCAGTACTTC.

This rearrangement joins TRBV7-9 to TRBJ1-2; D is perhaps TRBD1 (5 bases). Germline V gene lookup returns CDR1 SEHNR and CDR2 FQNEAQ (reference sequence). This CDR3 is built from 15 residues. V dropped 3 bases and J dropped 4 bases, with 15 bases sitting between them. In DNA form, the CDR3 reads TGTGCCAGCAGCTTTACGGGCTGGGGCCCCTATGGCTACACCTTC. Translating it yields CASSFTGWGPYGYTF.

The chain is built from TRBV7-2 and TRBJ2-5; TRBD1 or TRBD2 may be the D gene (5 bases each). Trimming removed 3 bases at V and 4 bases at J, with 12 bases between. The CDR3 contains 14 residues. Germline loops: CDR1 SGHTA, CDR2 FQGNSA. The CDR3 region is CASSFGTQGETQYF. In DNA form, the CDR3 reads TGTGCCAGCAGCTTCGGGACCCAGGGAGAGACCCAGTACTTC.

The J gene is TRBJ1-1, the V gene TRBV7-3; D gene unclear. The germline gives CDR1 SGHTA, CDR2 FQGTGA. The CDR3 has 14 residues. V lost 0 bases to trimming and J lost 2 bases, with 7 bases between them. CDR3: CASSLTGPNTEAFF. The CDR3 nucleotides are TGTGCCAGCAGCTTAACAGGGCCAAACACTGAAGCTTTCTTT.

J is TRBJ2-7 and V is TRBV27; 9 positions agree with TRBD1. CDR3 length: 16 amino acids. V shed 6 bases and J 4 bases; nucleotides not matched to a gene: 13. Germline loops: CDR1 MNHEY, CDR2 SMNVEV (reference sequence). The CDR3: CASRDHNRGRSYEQYF. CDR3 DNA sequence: TGTGCCAGCAGAGATCATAACAGGGGGCGCTCGTACGAGCAGTACTTC.

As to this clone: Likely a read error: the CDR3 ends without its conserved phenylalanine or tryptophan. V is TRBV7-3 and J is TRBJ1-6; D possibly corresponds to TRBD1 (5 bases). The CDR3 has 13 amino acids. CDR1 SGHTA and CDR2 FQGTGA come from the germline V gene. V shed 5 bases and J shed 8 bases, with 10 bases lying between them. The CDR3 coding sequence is TGTGCCAGCAGCCGGACAAGGGATTCACCCCTCCACCTT. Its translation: CASSRTRDSPLHL.

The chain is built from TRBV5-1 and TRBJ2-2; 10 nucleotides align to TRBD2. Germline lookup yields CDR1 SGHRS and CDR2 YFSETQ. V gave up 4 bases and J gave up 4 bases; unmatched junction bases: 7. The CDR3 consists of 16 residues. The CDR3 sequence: CASSSTGTSATGELFF. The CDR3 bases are TGCGCCAGCAGCAGTACCGGGACTAGCGCCACCGGGGAGCTGTTTTTT.

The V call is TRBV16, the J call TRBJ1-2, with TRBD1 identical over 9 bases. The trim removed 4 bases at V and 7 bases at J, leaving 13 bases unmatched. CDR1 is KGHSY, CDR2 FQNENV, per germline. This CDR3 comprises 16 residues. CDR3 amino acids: CASSPRRTGENRGYTF. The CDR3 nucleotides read TGTGCCAGCAGCCCGCGGAGGACAGGGGAGAATCGTGGCTACACCTTC.

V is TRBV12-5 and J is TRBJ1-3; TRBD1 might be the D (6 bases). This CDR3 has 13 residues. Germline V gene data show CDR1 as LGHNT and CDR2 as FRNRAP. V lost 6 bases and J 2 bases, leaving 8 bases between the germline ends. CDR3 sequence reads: CASGKGAGNTIYF. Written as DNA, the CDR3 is TGTGCTAGTGGCAAGGGGGCTGGAAACACCATATATTTT.

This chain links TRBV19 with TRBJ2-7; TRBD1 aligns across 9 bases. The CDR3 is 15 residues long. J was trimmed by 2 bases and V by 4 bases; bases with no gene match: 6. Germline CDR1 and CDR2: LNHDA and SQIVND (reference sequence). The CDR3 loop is CASSRTGGAAYEQYF. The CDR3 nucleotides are TGTGCCAGTAGTAGAACAGGGGGCGCTGCCTACGAGCAGTACTTC.

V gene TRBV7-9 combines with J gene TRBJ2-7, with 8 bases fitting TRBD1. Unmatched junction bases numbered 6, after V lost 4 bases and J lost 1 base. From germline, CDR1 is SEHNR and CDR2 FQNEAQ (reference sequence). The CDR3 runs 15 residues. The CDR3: CASSYGQGASYEQYF. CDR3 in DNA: TGTGCCAGCAGCTACGGGCAGGGGGCTTCCTACGAGCAGTACTTC.

CDR3 sequence: CASSLAAGRTEAFF. The CDR3 DNA reads as TGTGCCAGCAGCTTGGCCGCGGGGAGGACTGAAGCTTTCTTT. The chain has TRBV5-4 and TRBJ1-1; D is unclear. The germline gives CDR1 SGHNT, CDR2 YYREEE (reference sequence). CDR3 length: 14 residues. The ends were cut back, 0 bases at V and 5 bases at J, with 11 bases in the middle.

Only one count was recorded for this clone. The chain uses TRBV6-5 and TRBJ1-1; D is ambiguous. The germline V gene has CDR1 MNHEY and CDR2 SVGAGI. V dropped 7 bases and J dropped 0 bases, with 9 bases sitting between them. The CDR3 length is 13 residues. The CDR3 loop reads CASTADVNTEAFF. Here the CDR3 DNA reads TGTGCCAGCACAGCGGACGTGAACACTGAAGCTTTCTTT.

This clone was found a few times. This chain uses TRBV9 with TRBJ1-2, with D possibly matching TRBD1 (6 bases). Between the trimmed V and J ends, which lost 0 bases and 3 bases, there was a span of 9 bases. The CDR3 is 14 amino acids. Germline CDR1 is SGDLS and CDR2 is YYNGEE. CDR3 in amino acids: CASSVGRGYYGYTF. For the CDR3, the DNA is TGTGCCAGCAGCGTAGGCAGGGGCTACTATGGCTACACCTTC.

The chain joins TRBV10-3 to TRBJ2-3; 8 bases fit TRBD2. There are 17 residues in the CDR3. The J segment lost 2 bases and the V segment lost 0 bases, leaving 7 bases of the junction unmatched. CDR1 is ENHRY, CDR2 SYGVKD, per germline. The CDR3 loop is CAISESVGGDPTDTQYF. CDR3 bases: TGTGCCATCAGTGAGTCAGTCGGGGGGGACCCCACAGATACGCAGTATTTT.

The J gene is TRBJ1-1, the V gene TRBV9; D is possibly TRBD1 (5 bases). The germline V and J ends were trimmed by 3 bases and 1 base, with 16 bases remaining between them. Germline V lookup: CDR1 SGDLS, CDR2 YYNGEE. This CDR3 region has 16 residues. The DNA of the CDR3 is TGTGCCAGCAGCGCAGTGGGGGACTCCTGGAACACTGAAGCTTTCTTT. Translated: CASSAVGDSWNTEAFF.